These 5 T cell receptor beta chains were sequenced from one sample in a study of PD-1 blockade in classical Hodgkin lymphoma. This table comes from immunoSEQ multiplex PCR, and its TCRdb copy is limited to in-frame clones, with some not included. The sample lists 25,000 to 30,000 clones; about 67% were seen once. After autologous stem cell transplantation all patients relapsed, and prior brentuximab vedotin exposure differed between cohorts. The input for sequencing was peripheral blood mononuclear cells (PBMCs), taken before the second cycle of nivolumab. The origin of the receptors is a human donor with classical Hodgkin lymphoma.

V usage is TRBV4-3 and J usage is TRBJ2-2; possibly TRBD2 for D (5 bases). There are 13 residues in the CDR3. The germline V and J ends were trimmed by 4 bases and 7 bases, with 10 bases remaining between them. Germline CDR1 is LGHNA and CDR2 is YSLEER. CDR3 residues: CASSPTRDGELFF. As DNA, the CDR3 is TGCGCCAGCAGCCCGACGAGGGACGGGGAGCTGTTTTTT.

This clone was seen only a few times. V is TRBV19 and J is TRBJ1-5; unclear D gene. V was cut by 4 bases and J by 3 bases, with 10 bases left in between. The CDR3 has 14 amino acids. Germline V gene data show CDR1 as LNHDA and CDR2 as SQIVND (reference sequence). DNA for the CDR3: TGTGCCAGTAGTACGGAGAGCGTCAATCAGCCCCAGCATTTT. It encodes CASSTESVNQPQHF.

The chain has TRBV5-1 and TRBJ2-5; 7 nucleotides match TRBD2. The DNA end is a closer match to TRBJ2-7, so the J assignment may be wrong. Germline values: CDR1 SGHRS, CDR2 YFSETQ. The CDR3 is 15 residues long. The CDR3, as DNA: TGCGCCAGCAGCTTGGCGGCGGGAGCCTCCTACGAGCAGTACTTC. Translation gives CASSLAAGASYEQYF.

The rearrangement uses TRBV5-1 and TRBJ2-5; maybe TRBD2 (6 bases). CDR1 is SGHRS and CDR2 is YFSETQ in the germline V gene. CDR3 size: 15 residues. Trimming shortened V by 2 bases and J by 5 bases, and 16 bases separated the two germline ends. In DNA, the CDR3 is TGCGCCAGCAGCTTTGGGGGGAGCTTAGCGGAGACCCAGTACTTC. Its translation is CASSFGGSLAETQYF.

The chain has TRBV6-5 and TRBJ2-7; D possibly corresponds to TRBD2 (5 bases). Germline values: CDR1 MNHEY, CDR2 SVGAGI. This CDR3 has 15 amino acids. Trimming left V 2 bases short and J 9 bases short, with 20 bases between. This CDR3 reads CASSYLGSSGSVQYF. CDR3 DNA sequence: TGTGCCAGCAGTTACCTCGGGTCCTCGGGGTCGGTGCAGTACTTC.